This T cell receptor beta chain was retrieved from a study of regulatory T cells in long-lasting Graves disease. Through Arm-PCR of CDR3 regions and iRepertoire HTBI primers, TCR beta libraries were built. TCRdb reanalysed the multiplex PCR reads using MiXCR and keeps one entry per CDR3 protein. The table lists about 340,000 distinct CDR3 sequences, roughly a fifth of them singletons. The CDR3 has 14 residues. The V and J ends lost 5 bases and 6 bases, in that order; junction bases with no gene match: 8. This clonotype was recorded many times. This sample's time point: persistent/refractory GD, antithyroid drugs over 5 years with positive TRAb. Researchers made the TCR library from RNA that was extracted from PBMCs.

Sample: peripheral blood mononuclear cells (PBMCs), taken when the disease was refractory, from a patient treated with antithyroid drugs. The genes are TRBV12-3 or TRBV12-4 and TRBJ2-7, with TRBD1 matching over 9 bases. The receptor's source is a female donor with Graves disease. As DNA, the CDR3 is TGTGCCAGCAGTATCCGACAGGGGGTGGTCGAGCAGTACTTC. Its translation is CASSIRQGVVEQYF.